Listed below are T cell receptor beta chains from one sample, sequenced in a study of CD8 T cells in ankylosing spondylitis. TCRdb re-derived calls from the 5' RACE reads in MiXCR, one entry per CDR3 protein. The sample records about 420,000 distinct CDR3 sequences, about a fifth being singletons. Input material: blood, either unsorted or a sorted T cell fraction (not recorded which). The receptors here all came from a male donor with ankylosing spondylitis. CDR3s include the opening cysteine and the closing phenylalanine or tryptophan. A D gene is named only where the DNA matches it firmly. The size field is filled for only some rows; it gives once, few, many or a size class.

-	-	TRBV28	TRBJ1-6	TGTGCCAGCAGTTTCGACGGCCGACCCTATAATTCACCCCTCCACTTT	CASSFDGRPYNSPLHF
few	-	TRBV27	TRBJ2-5	TGTGCCAGCAGTTTATCAGCGTTCGGGGGAGAGACCCAGTACTTC	CASSLSAFGGETQYF
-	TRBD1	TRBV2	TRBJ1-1	TGTGCCAGCAGAGCGACAGGGGCCCCCACTGAAGCTTTCTTT	CASRATGAPTEAFF
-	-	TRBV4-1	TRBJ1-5	TGCGCCAGCGGCCACCGGGGCCGTAATCAGCCCCAGCATTTT	CASGHRGRNQPQHF
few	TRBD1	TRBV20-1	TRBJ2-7	TGCAGTGCTAGGTGGGACAGGGCCAACTACGAGCAGTACTTC	CSARWDRANYEQYF
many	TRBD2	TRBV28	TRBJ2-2	TGTGCCAGCATCCTGACTAGCGGGAGTTCCGGGGAGCTGTTTTTT	CASILTSGSSGELFF
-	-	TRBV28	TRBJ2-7	TGTGCCAGCAGTTCTCCACCCGGACGGTACTACGAGCAGTACTTC	CASSSPPGRYYEQYF
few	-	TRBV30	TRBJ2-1	TGTGCCTGGAGCATAGGGCTAGCGTCCCCATACAATGAGCAGTTCTTC	CAWSIGLASPYNEQFF
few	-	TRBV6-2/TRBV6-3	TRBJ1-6	TGTGCCAGCAGATCCACGCTCGATAACTCGGGTCAGGCGGGCCTTAATTCACCCCTCCACTTT	CASRSTLDNSGQAGLNSPLHF
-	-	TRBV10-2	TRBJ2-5	TGCGCCAGCAGTGAGTCGCCTAGCCAAGAGACCCAGTACTTC	CASSESPSQETQYF
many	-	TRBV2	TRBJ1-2	TGTGCCAGCAGCCCCAGACGGGTAGCTAACTATGGCTACACCTTC	CASSPRRVANYGYTF
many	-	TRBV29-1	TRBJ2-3	TGCAGCGTCCGGGAAAGCACAGATACGCAGTATTTT	CSVRESTDTQYF
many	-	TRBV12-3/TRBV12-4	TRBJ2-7	TGCGCCAGCAGCTTGTTGTACGAGCAGTACTTC	CASSLLYEQYF
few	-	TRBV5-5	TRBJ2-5	TGTGCCAGCAGCTTTTTGGCAGCACAAGAGACCCAGTACTTC	CASSFLAAQETQYF
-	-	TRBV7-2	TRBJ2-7	TGTGCCAGCAGCTTAGGATCTCAGTCCTACGAGCAGTACTTC	CASSLGSQSYEQYF
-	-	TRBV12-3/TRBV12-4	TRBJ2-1	TGTGCCAGCAGTTTAAATGACGGGAGCCCACGGTACAATGAGCAGTTCTTC	CASSLNDGSPRYNEQFF
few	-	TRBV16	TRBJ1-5	TGTGCCAGCAGCCAATCGGAGGCTAATCAGCCCCAGCATTTT	CASSQSEANQPQHF
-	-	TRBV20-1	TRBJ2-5	TGCAGTGCTAGAGCATGGGCGGGATCGGGAGAGACCCAGTACTTC	CSARAWAGSGETQYF
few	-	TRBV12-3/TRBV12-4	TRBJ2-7	TGTGCCAGCAGAGCAGACACGAGCTCCTACGAGCAGTACTTC	CASRADTSSYEQYF
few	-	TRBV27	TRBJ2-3	TGTGCCAGCAGTTCGCGGACGCCTAATACGCAGTATTTT	CASSSRTPNTQYF
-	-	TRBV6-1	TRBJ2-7	TGTGCCAGCAGCCGTCGGACATTCTACGAGCAGTACTTC	CASSRRTFYEQYF
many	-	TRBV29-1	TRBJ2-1	TGCAGCGTTGACCGGGGGGCCGGTGAGCAGTTCTTC	CSVDRGAGEQFF
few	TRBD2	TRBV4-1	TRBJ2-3	TGCGCCAGCAGCCAAGATCAGGTTTGGTCTAGCGGGAGGACAGATACGCAGTATTTT	CASSQDQVWSSGRTDTQYF
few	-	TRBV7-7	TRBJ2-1	TGTGCTAGCAGCGTGACAGGCGACGGTGAGCAGTTCTTC	CASSVTGDGEQFF
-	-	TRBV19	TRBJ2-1	TGTGCCAGTAACGCCGGGAGCTCCTACAATGAGCAGTTCTTC	CASNAGSSYNEQFF
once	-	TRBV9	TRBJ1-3	TGTGCCAGCAGCGTAGCTGATACCAGGGATCCTGGAAACACCATATATTTT	CASSVADTRDPGNTIYF